A single sample gave rise to the 18 T cell receptor beta chains below, sequenced in a study of technical replicates of blood from a handful of donors (dated by TCRdb to the late 2010s). Receptor amplification or capture employed the immunoSEQ multiplex PCR assay. Sourced from immuneACCESS, this table was stored by TCRdb with only in-frame sequences that have V and J called. A share of the clones is absent; for the studies checked, an unresolved V gene accounts for under half, and the remainder has no known explanation. In all, the sample holds over 60,000 clones, and under 90% of those were seen once. Around 4.9% of the sample rests with the top ten. The sample comprised PBMCs. All receptors come from a human donor in good health. Some clones in this sample may be carry-over from other donors' samples.

V gene TRBV25-1 combines with J gene TRBJ2-7; D might be TRBD1 (6 bases). This CDR3 spans 15 amino acids. From germline, CDR1 is MGHDK and CDR2 SYGVNS. V lost 8 bases, J lost 5 bases, and 22 bases lay in between. This CDR3 reads CASGIGQGRKNEQYF. The CDR3 coding sequence is TGTGCCAGCGGTATTGGGCAGGGGCGAAAAAACGAGCAGTACTTC.

In this sample, this clone turned up once. J is TRBJ2-2 and V is TRBV6-5, with 8 bases aligning to TRBD1. The CDR3 has 14 residues. Per the germline V gene, CDR1 is MNHEY and CDR2 is SVGAGI. The trim removed 5 bases at V and 7 bases at J, leaving 6 bases unmatched. The CDR3 sequence: CASSNAGGGGELFF. Written as DNA, the CDR3 is TGTGCCAGCAGTAATGCAGGGGGCGGCGGGGAGCTGTTTTTT.

V gene TRBV7-2 combines with J gene TRBJ1-2; 9 nucleotides agree with TRBD1. Per germline, CDR1 SGHTA and CDR2 FQGNSA. Trimming at V came to 1 base and at J to 12 bases, leaving 3 bases not matched to a gene. The CDR3 has 12 amino acids. DNA of the CDR3: TGTGCCAGCAGCTTAGGGGGGACAGGGAACACCTTC. Translated: CASSLGGTGNTF. Full variable domain (rest looked up from reference TRBV7-2 and TRBJ1-2): GAGVSQSPSNKVTEKGKDVELRCDPISGHTALYWYRQSLGQGLEFLIYFQGNSAPDKSGLPSDRFSAERTGGSVSTLTIQRTQQEDSAVYLCASSLGGTGNTFGSGTRLTVV.

The chain is built from TRBV6-6 and TRBJ1-3, with D tentatively TRBD1 (5 bases). Trimming stripped 5 bases from V and 4 bases from J, with 15 bases between. This CDR3 comprises 15 residues. Per germline, CDR1 MNHNY and CDR2 SVGAGI (reference sequence). This CDR3 reads CASSTWGVSGNTIYF. The DNA of the CDR3 is TGTGCCAGCAGTACTTGGGGGGTGTCAGGAAACACCATATATTTT.

V usage is TRBV6-5 and J usage is TRBJ1-5; TRBD1 might be the D (5 bases). In germline, CDR1 is MNHEY, CDR2 SVGAGI. Deletions cut 6 bases from V and 1 base from J, with 10 bases between. The CDR3 spans 14 residues. CDR3 in DNA: TGTGCCAGCAGGGGCGGGGGGAGCAATCAGCCCCAGCATTTT. Translation: CASRGGGSNQPQHF.

The rearrangement links TRBV27 to TRBJ1-2; no definite D call. Germline loops: CDR1 MNHEY, CDR2 SMNVEV (reference sequence). The V and J ends lost 3 bases and 2 bases respectively, with 7 bases between them. The CDR3 has 13 amino acids. CDR3: CASSLSQNYGYTF. Written as DNA, the CDR3 is TGTGCCAGCAGTTTGTCACAGAACTATGGCTACACCTTC.

The sample holds a few counts of this clone. A much larger clone is a single base away; this may be a read error. Additional DNA sequences in this sample encode the identical CDR3. The gene calls are TRBV5-1 and TRBJ2-1; 10 bases match TRBD2. The CDR3 spans 14 residues. Germline assignment: CDR1 SGHRS and CDR2 YFSETQ. With V trimmed by 4 bases and J by 4 bases, 2 bases remained unmatched. The CDR3 sequence: CASSGSGGYNEQFF. CDR3 DNA sequence: TGCGCCAGCAGCGGTAGCGGGGGGTACAATGAGCAGTTCTTC.

The chain is built from TRBV5-4 and TRBJ2-1; 9 bases are shared with TRBD2. The germline V gene has CDR1 SGHNT and CDR2 YYREEE (reference sequence). Unmatched junction bases numbered 5, after V lost 4 bases and J lost 3 bases. The CDR3 is 15 amino acids. CDR3 loop: CASSHSGGHYNEQFF. CDR3 DNA: TGTGCCAGCAGCCACAGCGGGGGGCACTACAATGAGCAGTTCTTC.

This clone was seen only once. The V and J genes are TRBV4-3 and TRBJ2-1; possible D gene TRBD2, 5 bases. Trimming removed 4 bases from V and 1 base from J, with 14 bases in between. Germline lookup yields CDR1 LGHNA and CDR2 YSLEER. The CDR3 is made up of 16 amino acids. The CDR3 DNA sequence: TGCGCCAGCAGCCCCCGGGGAGTATCATCCTACAATGAGCAGTTCTTC. Translation: CASSPRGVSSYNEQFF.

This clone has only a few counts. The rearrangement uses TRBV5-4 and TRBJ1-6; 8 bases agree with TRBD1. The length of the CDR3 is 13 residues. Trimming cost V 9 bases and J 10 bases; bases outside gene matches: 9. Germline CDR1 and CDR2: SGHNT and YYREEE (reference sequence). The DNA for the CDR3 is TGTGCCACCAGACAGGGGACGGAATCACCCCTCCACTTT. Its translation is CATRQGTESPLHF. Together with reference TRBV5-4 and TRBJ1-6, the CDR3 gives the full variable domain: ETGVTQSPTHLIKTRGQQVTLRCSSQSGHNTVSWYQQALGQGPQFIFQYYREEENGRGNFPPRFSGLQFPNYSSELNVNALELDDSALYLCATRQGTESPLHFGNGTRLTVT.

This clone came up once. This chain uses TRBV27 with TRBJ2-2; D is perhaps TRBD1 (5 bases). Germline V lookup: CDR1 MNHEY, CDR2 SMNVEV (reference sequence). This CDR3 region has 14 residues. V lost 6 bases to trimming and J lost 2 bases, with 10 bases between them. The CDR3 DNA reads as TGTGCCAGCAGCATTGACAGAAACACCGGGGAGCTGTTTTTT. Its translation is CASSIDRNTGELFF.

The rearrangement joins TRBV19 to TRBJ2-1; 11 bases line up with TRBD2. Germline V CDR1 and CDR2: LNHDA, SQIVND (reference sequence). The CDR3 totals 15 residues. Trimming took 5 bases from V and 3 from J; bases not matched to a gene: 3. CDR3 DNA: TGTGCCAGTAGTGTTAGCGGGGGGGTCTACAATGAGCAGTTCTTC. Translated: CASSVSGGVYNEQFF.

The chain couples TRBV6-6 to TRBJ2-6; D is uncertain. CDR1 MNHNY and CDR2 SVGAGI come from the germline V gene (reference sequence). Trimming left V 8 bases short and J 1 base short, with 9 bases between. This CDR3 comprises 14 residues. CDR3 loop: CASAARSGANVLTF. CDR3 nucleotide sequence: TGTGCCAGCGCCGCGCGATCTGGGGCCAACGTCCTGACTTTC.

This sequence joins TRBV7-6 and TRBJ2-5, with 10 bases lining up with TRBD2. The CDR3 is made up of 16 amino acids. Losses at the gene ends were 5 bases for V and 5 bases for J; bases not matched to a gene: 11. Germline V gives CDR1 SGHVS, CDR2 FNYEAQ. CDR3 sequence (DNA): TGTGCCAGCAGCCCCTGGGCTAGCGGGAGTACTGAGACCCAGTACTTC. Translated, it gives CASSPWASGSTETQYF. Supplemented by reference TRBV7-6 and TRBJ2-5, the full variable domain reads GAGVSQSPRYKVTKRGQDVALRCDPISGHVSLYWYRQALGQGPEFLTYFNYEAQQDKSGLPNDRFSAERPEGSISTLTIQRTEQRDSAMYRCASSPWASGSTETQYFGPGTRLLVL.

The V gene is TRBV15, the J gene TRBJ1-1; D is undetermined. The CDR3 sequence is 13 residues long. CDR1 is LNHNV, CDR2 YYDKDF, per germline (reference sequence). The V end lost 3 bases, the J end lost 5 bases, and 10 bases lay between the germline ends. DNA of the CDR3: TGTGCCACCAGCAGCCCAGGATGGACTGAAGCTTTCTTT. It translates to CATSSPGWTEAFF. The variable domain in full, completed from reference TRBV15 and TRBJ1-1, reads DAMVIQNPRYQVTQFGKPVTLSCSQTLNHNVMYWYQQKSSQAPKLLFHYYDKDFNNEADTPDNFQSRRPNTSFCFLDIRSPGLGDTAMYLCATSSPGWTEAFFGQGTRLTVV.

The chain joins TRBV14 to TRBJ2-7; TRBD2 aligns across 7 bases. J was trimmed by 2 bases and V by 4 bases; bases with no gene match: 8. The CDR3 is 15 residues long. Germline V gene sequence: CDR1 SGHDN, CDR2 FVKESK. CDR3 coding DNA: TGTGCCAGCAGCCTCCTCGGACTAGGGACCTACGAGCAGTACTTC. Amino acid sequence: CASSLLGLGTYEQYF.

The V call is TRBV9, the J call TRBJ1-1; maybe TRBD1 (5 bases). The germline gives CDR1 SGDLS, CDR2 YYNGEE. With 0 bases removed from V and 11 bases from J, the gap between germline ends came to 14 bases. The length of the CDR3 is 13 residues. The CDR3 region is CASSVATGERAFF. In DNA form, the CDR3 reads TGTGCCAGCAGCGTAGCTACGGGGGAGAGGGCTTTCTTT.

V and J are TRBV5-5 and TRBJ2-1; D is uncertain. The V and J ends lost 4 bases and 0 bases respectively, with 11 bases between them. Germline V lookup: CDR1 SGHKS, CDR2 YYEKEE (reference sequence). The CDR3 spans 15 residues. The CDR3 here is CASSRMESSYNEQFF. CDR3 nucleotide sequence: TGTGCCAGCAGCCGTATGGAGAGCTCCTACAATGAGCAGTTCTTC.